A single sample is the source of the 8 T cell receptor beta chains below, sequenced in a study of neoadjuvant anti-PD-1 for oral cavity cancer. Here immunoSEQ multiplex PCR was the method, and the copy in TCRdb shows in-frame clones only, minus some. Of tens of thousands of clones in the sample, 86% were seen once. Time point defined: after neoadjuvant nivolumab, at surgical resection. Sequenced material: PBMCs, taken after nivolumab (anti-PD-1) treatment. These receptors came from a person aged 40 to 85 with oral cavity squamous cell carcinoma.

As DNA, the CDR3 is TGTGCCAGCAACCCCCGGGGACTAGCGGGTTACAATGAGCAGTTCTTC. Protein sequence: CASNPRGLAGYNEQFF. The chain carries TRBV2 and TRBJ2-1; 12 positions match TRBD2. The CDR3 loop spans 16 amino acids. Trimming took 7 bases from V and 4 from J; bases not matched to a gene: 8. Germline V gene sequence: CDR1 SNHLY, CDR2 FYNNEI.

The chain carries TRBV30 and TRBJ2-7, with D unclear. In germline, CDR1 is GTSNPN, CDR2 SVGIG (reference sequence). V was clipped by 0 bases and J by 0 bases, with 9 bases between them. The CDR3 spans 14 residues. CDR3 sequence: CAWSVRRTSYEQYF. In DNA, the CDR3 is TGTGCCTGGAGTGTACGCAGAACCTCCTACGAGCAGTACTTC.

A few counts support this clone. The V gene is TRBV9, the J gene TRBJ2-7; D is ambiguous. Per the germline V gene, CDR1 is SGDLS and CDR2 is YYNGEE. V gave up 0 bases and J gave up 3 bases, with 13 bases separating them. This CDR3 is 15 amino acids long. CDR3 coding DNA: TGTGCCAGCAGCGTAGAGGGCTTCCCGAACTACGAGCAGTACTTC. Protein product: CASSVEGFPNYEQYF.

The chain combines TRBV12-5 with TRBJ1-1; weak D call: TRBD1 (6 bases). CDR1 and CDR2 from the germline V gene are LGHNT and FRNRAP. This CDR3 contains 12 residues. Between the trimmed V and J ends, which lost 6 bases and 4 bases, there was a span of 9 bases. The DNA for the CDR3 is TGTGCTAGTGGAATAGGGGGCACTGAAGCTTTCTTT. Translated: CASGIGGTEAFF.

The CDR3 here is CAWGAPRAFF. The CDR3 DNA follows: TGTGCCTGGGGGGCGCCGCGGGCTTTCTTT. This chain uses TRBV30 with TRBJ1-1; tentatively, D is TRBD1 (5 bases). Germline CDR1 and CDR2: GTSNPN and SVGIG (reference sequence). Trimming stripped 5 bases from V and 11 bases from J, with 12 bases between. The CDR3 is 10 residues long.

The chain uses TRBV11-3 and TRBJ2-7; D tentatively reads TRBD1 or TRBD2 (6 bases each). Germline CDR1 is SGHNT and CDR2 is YENEEA. The CDR3 is made up of 13 amino acids. The ends were cut back, 5 bases at V and 7 bases at J, with 15 bases in the middle. The CDR3 region is CASSIGGPGEQYF. CDR3 coding DNA: TGTGCCAGCAGCATAGGGGGGCCGGGGGAGCAGTACTTC.

The chain employs TRBV28 and TRBJ2-7; 11 bases line up with TRBD2. This CDR3 has 17 residues. Germline CDR1 is MDHEN and CDR2 is SYDVKM. J was trimmed by 1 base and V by 5 bases; bases with no gene match: 10. The CDR3 coding sequence is TGTGCCAGCAGTCTACTCCCCGGGACTAGCGGATCCTACGAGCAGTACTTC. This sequence encodes CASSLLPGTSGSYEQYF. Full variable domain (outside the CDR3, taken from reference TRBV28 and TRBJ2-7): DVKVTQSSRYLVKRTGEKVFLECVQDMDHENMFWYRQDPGLGLRLIYFSYDVKMKEKGDIPEGYSVSREKKERFSLILESASTNQTSMYLCASSLLPGTSGSYEQYFGPGTRLTVT.

The gene calls are TRBV10-2 and TRBJ1-4; 7 bases agree with TRBD1. The CDR3 covers 15 residues. Germline CDR1 reads WSHSY; CDR2 reads SAAADI. V was pared by 5 bases and J by 3 bases, with 6 bases of the junction left unmatched. Here the CDR3 reads CASSPQGGANEKLFF. CDR3 DNA sequence: TGCGCCAGCAGTCCGCAGGGGGGGGCTAATGAAAAACTGTTTTTT.